This T cell receptor beta chain is drawn from a study of T-cell reconstitution after alpha-beta-depleted transplantation in children. Preparation of the TCRbeta library was carried out with unique molecular identifiers. One entry per CDR3 protein results from TCRdb running MiXCR on the PCR reads. The data hold approximately 240,000 distinct CDR3 sequences, with approximately 10% observed a single time. This clonotype was found many times. Its antigen is unidentified. The germline V gene has CDR1 MNHNS and CDR2 SASEGT. The CDR3 sequence is 15 residues long. The V and J ends lost 8 bases and 1 base respectively, with 15 bases between them. Study results and caveats: Day-60 TCRbeta diversity that was high in some patients was derived from surviving recipient T cells and thymic progenitors.

The chain recombines TRBV6-1 with TRBJ2-4; D is possibly TRBD2 (5 bases). The TCR sequence derives from a child less than two years old with acute myeloid leukemia, due to receive a stem cell transplant. The sequences come from PBMCs, collected before TCRalphabeta/CD19-depleted stem cell transplant. CDR3 residues: CASQRTVGAKNIQYF. The CDR3 coding sequence is TGTGCCAGCCAACGGACTGTCGGGGCCAAAAACATTCAGTACTTC.